These T cell receptor beta chains were read from a single sample in a study of CD8+CD57+ T cells in acquired aplastic anemia. Using its own MiXCR run on the reads, TCRdb lists one record per CDR3 protein. The table shows about 470,000 distinct CDR3 sequences, with about a third occurring only once. The specimen sequenced was sorted CD4+, CD8+, or CD8+CD57+ T cells (not recorded which) from PBMCs. These receptors were collected from a human donor with aplastic anemia. CDR3s include the opening cysteine and the closing phenylalanine or tryptophan. Each record gives: CDR3 length, J gene, V gene, clone size, D gene, CDR3 protein, CDR3 DNA. The D gene is left open where the match is weak. Part of the rows lack a size; the others show once, few, many or a class for expanded clones.

len: 15
j_gene: TRBJ1-2
v_gene: TRBV7-2
abundance: .
d_gene: .
CDR3aa: CASSPTGATNYGYTF
CDR3nt: TGTGCCAGCAGCCCCACCGGGGCGACTAACTATGGCTACACCTTC

len: 14
j_gene: TRBJ2-3
v_gene: TRBV20-1
abundance: many
d_gene: .
CDR3aa: CSAYYPGRTDTQYF
CDR3nt: TGCAGTGCCTATTACCCGGGGCGCACAGATACGCAGTATTTT

len: 16
j_gene: TRBJ1-5
v_gene: TRBV6-1
abundance: few
d_gene: .
CDR3aa: CASSPRVRDSNQPQHF
CDR3nt: TGTGCCAGCAGTCCCCGAGTGCGGGATAGCAATCAGCCCCAGCATTTT

len: 15
j_gene: TRBJ1-1
v_gene: TRBV25-1
abundance: once
d_gene: .
CDR3aa: CASSYWFVQNTEAFF
CDR3nt: TGTGCCAGCAGTTACTGGTTTGTCCAAAACACTGAAGCTTTCTTT

len: 14
j_gene: TRBJ2-7
v_gene: TRBV24-1
abundance: once
d_gene: .
CDR3aa: CATSDSKDFYEQYF
CDR3nt: TGTGCCACCAGTGACTCCAAGGACTTCTACGAGCAGTACTTC

len: 11
j_gene: TRBJ1-1
v_gene: TRBV7-9
abundance: many
d_gene: TRBD1
CDR3aa: CASRSTGEAFF
CDR3nt: TGTGCCAGCAGGTCGACAGGGGAAGCTTTCTTT

len: 14
j_gene: TRBJ2-3
v_gene: TRBV19
abundance: .
d_gene: .
CDR3aa: CASSVAPNTDTQYF
CDR3nt: TGTGCCAGTAGTGTGGCCCCCAACACAGATACGCAGTATTTT

len: 15
j_gene: TRBJ1-4
v_gene: TRBV10-2
abundance: few
d_gene: .
CDR3aa: CASSVVGGANEKLFF
CDR3nt: TGCGCCAGCAGTGTGGTGGGGGGTGCTAATGAAAAACTGTTTTTT

len: 15
j_gene: TRBJ1-5
v_gene: TRBV7-9
abundance: many
d_gene: TRBD1
CDR3aa: CASSETGGGNQPQHF
CDR3nt: TGTGCCAGCAGCGAAACAGGGGGTGGCAATCAGCCCCAGCATTTT

len: 14
j_gene: TRBJ1-6
v_gene: TRBV3-1
abundance: few
d_gene: .
CDR3aa: CASSSPSYNSPLHF
CDR3nt: TGTGCCAGCAGCTCCCCGAGCTATAATTCACCCCTCCACTTT

len: 11
j_gene: TRBJ2-1
v_gene: TRBV7-9
abundance: .
d_gene: .
CDR3aa: CASSFGDEQFF
CDR3nt: TGTGCCAGCAGTTTTGGAGATGAGCAGTTCTTC

len: 14
j_gene: TRBJ1-1
v_gene: TRBV7-9
abundance: many
d_gene: .
CDR3aa: CASSYRSRDTEAFF
CDR3nt: TGTGCCAGCAGCTATCGGTCGAGGGACACTGAAGCTTTCTTT

len: 16
j_gene: TRBJ1-2
v_gene: TRBV11-2
abundance: few
d_gene: .
CDR3aa: CASSEALRGGDYGYTF
CDR3nt: TGTGCCAGCAGTGAAGCTTTGCGGGGCGGGGACTATGGCTACACCTTC

len: 15
j_gene: TRBJ2-7
v_gene: TRBV7-2
abundance: few
d_gene: TRBD1
CDR3aa: CASSLVTGDSYEQYF
CDR3nt: TGTGCCAGCAGCTTAGTGACAGGGGATTCCTACGAGCAGTACTTC

len: 14
j_gene: TRBJ1-6
v_gene: TRBV9
abundance: many
d_gene: .
CDR3aa: CASSVDVEDSPLHF
CDR3nt: TGTGCCAGCAGCGTAGACGTGGAGGATTCACCCCTCCACTTT

len: 15
j_gene: TRBJ1-6
v_gene: TRBV20-1
abundance: .
d_gene: TRBD1
CDR3aa: CSAPPDRAYNSPLHF
CDR3nt: TGCAGTGCTCCCCCGGACAGGGCCTATAATTCACCCCTCCACTTT

len: 11
j_gene: TRBJ1-1
v_gene: TRBV6-1
abundance: .
d_gene: .
CDR3aa: CASRTRHEAFF
CDR3nt: TGTGCCAGCAGAACAAGACATGAAGCTTTCTTT

len: 15
j_gene: TRBJ1-6
v_gene: TRBV5-6
abundance: many
d_gene: .
CDR3aa: CASSHDGRGSSPLHF
CDR3nt: TGTGCCAGCAGCCACGACGGGAGAGGGAGTTCACCCCTCCACTTT

len: 15
j_gene: TRBJ2-7
v_gene: TRBV9
abundance: many
d_gene: .
CDR3aa: CASSVDAGTDYEQYF
CDR3nt: TGTGCCAGCAGCGTAGATGCCGGGACTGACTACGAGCAGTACTTC

len: 14
j_gene: TRBJ1-1
v_gene: TRBV25-1
abundance: .
d_gene: .
CDR3aa: CASSPLHGGAAAFF
CDR3nt: TGTGCCAGCAGCCCCCTTCACGGAGGCGCCGCTGCTTTCTTT

len: 15
j_gene: TRBJ2-1
v_gene: TRBV19
abundance: .
d_gene: TRBD2
CDR3aa: CASRGSGGNYNEQFF
CDR3nt: TGTGCCAGTAGAGGGAGCGGGGGGAACTACAATGAGCAGTTCTTC

len: 13
j_gene: TRBJ1-1
v_gene: TRBV20-1
abundance: many
d_gene: .
CDR3aa: CSARTERNTEAFF
CDR3nt: TGCAGTGCGCGGACAGAAAGGAACACTGAAGCTTTCTTT

len: 16
j_gene: TRBJ2-2
v_gene: TRBV19
abundance: .
d_gene: .
CDR3aa: CASSIWGGPNTGELFF
CDR3nt: TGTGCCAGTAGTATATGGGGTGGCCCCAACACCGGGGAGCTGTTTTTT

len: 11
j_gene: TRBJ2-7
v_gene: TRBV19
abundance: many
d_gene: .
CDR3aa: CASRAGYEQYF
CDR3nt: TGTGCCAGTAGGGCAGGCTACGAGCAGTACTTC

len: 15
j_gene: TRBJ2-1
v_gene: TRBV25-1
abundance: many
d_gene: TRBD2
CDR3aa: CASGTSGSRDNEQFF
CDR3nt: TGTGCCAGCGGGACTAGCGGGAGTCGCGACAATGAGCAGTTCTTC

len: 14
j_gene: TRBJ1-2
v_gene: TRBV6-5
abundance: .
d_gene: .
CDR3aa: CASSYSDRNYGYTF
CDR3nt: TGTGCCAGCAGTTACTCCGACAGGAACTATGGCTACACCTTC

len: 13
j_gene: TRBJ2-7
v_gene: TRBV15
abundance: .
d_gene: .
CDR3aa: CATSRDSAVEQYF
CDR3nt: TGTGCCACCAGCAGGGACTCCGCGGTCGAGCAGTACTTC

len: 15
j_gene: TRBJ2-5
v_gene: TRBV6-1
abundance: few
d_gene: TRBD2
CDR3aa: CASRLGLAGQETQYF
CDR3nt: TGTGCCAGCAGACTGGGACTAGCGGGTCAAGAGACCCAGTACTTC

len: 19
j_gene: TRBJ2-3
v_gene: TRBV11-1
abundance: .
d_gene: .
CDR3aa: CASSLAIRLTGTSTDTQYF
CDR3nt: TGTGCCAGCAGCTTAGCGATAAGGCTAACCGGTACGAGCACAGATACGCAGTATTTT

len: 20
j_gene: TRBJ2-4
v_gene: TRBV14
abundance: few
d_gene: TRBD2
CDR3aa: CASSQGGAGLAMGAKNIQYF
CDR3nt: TGTGCCAGCAGCCAAGGAGGTGCGGGACTAGCGATGGGAGCCAAAAACATTCAGTACTTC

len: 12
j_gene: TRBJ1-2
v_gene: TRBV6-5
abundance: many
d_gene: .
CDR3aa: CASTQGGSGYTF
CDR3nt: TGTGCCAGCACCCAAGGCGGCAGTGGCTACACCTTC

len: 15
j_gene: TRBJ1-1
v_gene: TRBV9
abundance: few
d_gene: TRBD1
CDR3aa: CASSPGQGQNTEAFF
CDR3nt: TGTGCCAGCAGCCCGGGACAGGGCCAGAACACTGAAGCTTTCTTT

len: 13
j_gene: TRBJ2-7
v_gene: TRBV7-9
abundance: many
d_gene: TRBD2
CDR3aa: CASSRSSGYEQYF
CDR3nt: TGTGCCAGCTCCCGGAGTAGCGGGTACGAGCAGTACTTC

len: 15
j_gene: TRBJ2-1
v_gene: TRBV30
abundance: .
d_gene: .
CDR3aa: CAWSKGGTEYNEQFF
CDR3nt: TGTGCCTGGAGCAAAGGCGGGACAGAGTACAATGAGCAGTTCTTC

len: 14
j_gene: TRBJ1-2
v_gene: TRBV19
abundance: many
d_gene: .
CDR3aa: CASSINRPNYGYTF
CDR3nt: TGTGCCAGTAGTATTAACCGCCCAAACTATGGCTACACCTTC

len: 13
j_gene: TRBJ1-4
v_gene: TRBV6-2/TRBV6-3
abundance: .
d_gene: .
CDR3aa: CASSSGATGKLFF
CDR3nt: TGTGCCAGCAGCTCCGGGGCCACAGGCAAACTGTTTTTT

len: 15
j_gene: TRBJ1-1
v_gene: TRBV19
abundance: once
d_gene: TRBD1
CDR3aa: CASSVWGDRVPEAFF
CDR3nt: TGTGCCAGTAGTGTTTGGGGGGACAGAGTCCCTGAAGCTTTCTTT

len: 11
j_gene: TRBJ2-5
v_gene: TRBV29-1
abundance: few
d_gene: .
CDR3aa: CSANIGETQYF
CDR3nt: TGCAGCGCAAACATAGGCGAGACCCAGTACTTC

len: 16
j_gene: TRBJ1-4
v_gene: TRBV15
abundance: many
d_gene: .
CDR3aa: CATSRDRGAGLEKLFF
CDR3nt: TGTGCCACCAGCAGAGATCGGGGGGCAGGGTTGGAAAAACTGTTTTTT

len: 12
j_gene: TRBJ2-5
v_gene: TRBV6-1
abundance: .
d_gene: .
CDR3aa: CASSEGQETQYF
CDR3nt: TGTGCCAGCAGTGAGGGTCAAGAGACCCAGTACTTC

len: 15
j_gene: TRBJ2-1
v_gene: TRBV5-1
abundance: few
d_gene: TRBD1
CDR3aa: CASSRGQDDYNEQFF
CDR3nt: TGCGCCAGCAGCCGGGGACAGGACGACTACAATGAGCAGTTCTTC

len: 16
j_gene: TRBJ2-5
v_gene: TRBV27
abundance: few
d_gene: TRBD2
CDR3aa: CASSGRLAGGQETQYF
CDR3nt: TGTGCCAGCAGTGGGAGACTAGCGGGGGGCCAAGAGACCCAGTACTTC

len: 17
j_gene: TRBJ1-6
v_gene: TRBV12-3/TRBV12-4
abundance: many
d_gene: TRBD1
CDR3aa: CASSSTSTGTANSPLHF
CDR3nt: TGTGCCAGCAGCTCAACTTCAACGGGGACAGCCAATTCACCCCTCCACTTT

len: 14
j_gene: TRBJ2-3
v_gene: TRBV6-5
abundance: few
d_gene: TRBD2
CDR3aa: CASSSGLAGDTQYF
CDR3nt: TGTGCCAGCAGTTCCGGACTAGCGGGAGATACGCAGTATTTT

len: 19
j_gene: TRBJ2-5
v_gene: TRBV11-1
abundance: many
d_gene: TRBD2
CDR3aa: CASSLGTSGSKRVQETQYF
CDR3nt: TGTGCCAGCAGCTTAGGTACTAGCGGGAGTAAAAGAGTACAAGAGACCCAGTACTTC

len: 15
j_gene: TRBJ2-3
v_gene: TRBV5-1
abundance: few
d_gene: .
CDR3aa: CASSLGSGRADTQYF
CDR3nt: TGCGCCAGCAGCTTGGGGAGCGGGCGGGCAGATACGCAGTATTTT

len: 19
j_gene: TRBJ2-5
v_gene: TRBV9
abundance: .
d_gene: TRBD2
CDR3aa: CASSVDRREPGLAIETQYF
CDR3nt: TGTGCCAGCAGCGTGGACCGCCGTGAACCGGGACTAGCGATCGAGACCCAGTACTTC

len: 13
j_gene: TRBJ2-2
v_gene: TRBV19
abundance: many
d_gene: .
CDR3aa: CASKISDTGELFF
CDR3nt: TGTGCCAGTAAGATCTCGGACACCGGGGAGCTGTTTTTT

len: 11
j_gene: TRBJ2-7
v_gene: TRBV6-1
abundance: .
d_gene: .
CDR3aa: CASSVVLEQYF
CDR3nt: TGTGCCAGCAGTGTAGTTTTGGAGCAGTACTTC

len: 14
j_gene: TRBJ2-7
v_gene: TRBV5-1
abundance: .
d_gene: .
CDR3aa: CASSVDSLSYEQYF
CDR3nt: TGCGCCAGCAGCGTGGACAGTCTCTCCTACGAGCAGTACTTC